This record looks at one TCR beta chain sequence and its context. TCRdb keeps only in-frame clones here, not all; method: immunoSEQ multiplex PCR. Here the sample spans tens of thousands of clones, 86% being singletons. Germline V gene sequence: CDR1 LGHNA, CDR2 YNFKEQ. The CDR3 is 16 residues long. The V gene end was trimmed by 5 bases and the J gene end by 0 bases; junction bases not matched to a gene: 5. The data belong to a study of blood T cell repertoires in COVID-19. Study background: The cDNA or gDNA used as material had been derived from T cells, B-cell-depleted T cells, or PBMCs.

This TCR came from a man older than 75 with acute or convalescent COVID-19. The chain combines TRBV4-2 with TRBJ2-7, with TRBD2 identical over 12 bases. Sequenced: peripheral blood. In DNA form, the CDR3 reads TGTGCCAGCAGCGGACTAGCGGGGAATAGCTCCTACGAGCAGTACTTC. Amino acids: CASSGLAGNSSYEQYF.